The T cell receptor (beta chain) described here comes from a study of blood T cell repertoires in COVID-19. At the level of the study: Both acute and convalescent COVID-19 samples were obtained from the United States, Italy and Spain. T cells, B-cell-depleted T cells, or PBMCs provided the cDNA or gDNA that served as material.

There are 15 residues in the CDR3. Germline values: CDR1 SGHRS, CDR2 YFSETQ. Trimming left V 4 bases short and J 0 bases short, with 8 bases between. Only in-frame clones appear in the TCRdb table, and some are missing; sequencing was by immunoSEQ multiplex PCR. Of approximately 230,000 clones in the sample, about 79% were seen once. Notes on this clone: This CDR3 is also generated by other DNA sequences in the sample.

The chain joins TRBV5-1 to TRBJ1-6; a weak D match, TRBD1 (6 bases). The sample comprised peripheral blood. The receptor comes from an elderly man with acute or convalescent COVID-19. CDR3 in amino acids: CASSLQGSYNSPLHF. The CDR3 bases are TGCGCCAGCAGCCTACAGGGCTCCTATAATTCACCCCTCCACTTT.